This note documents a single TCR beta chain sequence. Antigen: not known. With a much larger clone just one base away, this may be a read error. RNA was extracted from bulk tissue without any cell sorting. More than 3 cm separated this lung sample from the edge of the tumor. TCRbeta libraries were built with three rounds of nested PCR, modified from ARM-PCR. Using its own MiXCR run on the multiplex PCR reads, TCRdb lists one record per CDR3 protein. The top ten clones hold 28% of a sample with 60,000 to 90,000 distinct CDR3 sequences, about two thirds of them seen once. In germline, CDR1 is MDHEN, CDR2 SYDVKM. The CDR3 is made up of 14 amino acids. Trimming shortened V by 6 bases and J by 10 bases, and 18 bases separated the two germline ends. The data are from a study of tumor and adjacent non-tumor tissue in lung cancer. Study-level findings and limits: Patients with more diverse tumor TCRs had worse survival.

The genes are TRBV28 and TRBJ2-2; the D gene could be TRBD1 or TRBD2 (6 bases each). The sequencing input was distant non-tumor lung tissue. The receptor's source is a woman aged 50 to 60 with non-small cell lung cancer. CDR3 bases: TGTGCCAGCAGCTTGGGGCCCGGGGGCGTGGAGCTGTTTTTT. The encoded protein is CASSLGPGGVELFF.